The TCR beta chain described here comes from a study of neurological immune-mediated disorders. Overall study results and limits: In HTLV-1-associated myelopathy, TCR clonal expansion was greatest, and in multiple sclerosis it was least, below healthy controls.

Note on this clonotype: The antigen remains unidentified.

Unsorted libraries came from 2 million PBMCs stored at -80 °C. The length of the CDR3 is 14 residues. The ends were cut back, 8 bases at V and 4 bases at J, with 15 bases in the middle. 5'RACE generated cDNA with 10-nucleotide random UMIs. From 15-18 subjects, every sequencing run obtained over 190 million TCR-beta sequences. TCRdb fed the 5' RACE reads into MiXCR, producing one record per CDR3 protein. This sample has about 21,000 distinct CDR3 sequences, with around 16% found just once. The chain combines TRBV12-3 or TRBV12-4 with TRBJ1-5; D perhaps matches TRBD1 (6 bases). This clonotype was obtained from a female donor with HTLV-1-associated myelopathy (HAM/TSP). Input material: PBMCs. The CDR3 coding sequence is TGTGCCAGCCTCGGGGACGGACAGAATCAGCCCCAGCATTTT. Its translation is CASLGDGQNQPQHF.